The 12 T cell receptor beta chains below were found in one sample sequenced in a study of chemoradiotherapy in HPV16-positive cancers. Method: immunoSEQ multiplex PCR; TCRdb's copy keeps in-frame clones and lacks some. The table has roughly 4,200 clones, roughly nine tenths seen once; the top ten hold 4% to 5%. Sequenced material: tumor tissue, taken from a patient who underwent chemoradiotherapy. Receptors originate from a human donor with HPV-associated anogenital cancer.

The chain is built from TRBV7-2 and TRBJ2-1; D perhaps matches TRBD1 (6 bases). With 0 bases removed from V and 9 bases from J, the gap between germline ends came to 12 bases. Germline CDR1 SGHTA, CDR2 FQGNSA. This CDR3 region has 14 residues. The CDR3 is CASSLAGASGEQFF. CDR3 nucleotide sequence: TGTGCCAGCAGCTTAGCGGGGGCCTCTGGTGAGCAGTTCTTC. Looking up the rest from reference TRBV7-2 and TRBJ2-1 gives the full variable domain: GAGVSQSPSNKVTEKGKDVELRCDPISGHTALYWYRQSLGQGLEFLIYFQGNSAPDKSGLPSDRFSAERTGGSVSTLTIQRTQQEDSAVYLCASSLAGASGEQFFGPGTRLTVL.

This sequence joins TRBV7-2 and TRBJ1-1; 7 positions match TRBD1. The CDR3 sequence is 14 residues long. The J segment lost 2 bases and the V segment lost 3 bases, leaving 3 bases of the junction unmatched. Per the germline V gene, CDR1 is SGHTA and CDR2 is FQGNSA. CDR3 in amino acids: CASSFWDRNTEAFF. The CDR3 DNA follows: TGTGCCAGCAGCTTCTGGGACAGAAACACTGAAGCTTTCTTT.

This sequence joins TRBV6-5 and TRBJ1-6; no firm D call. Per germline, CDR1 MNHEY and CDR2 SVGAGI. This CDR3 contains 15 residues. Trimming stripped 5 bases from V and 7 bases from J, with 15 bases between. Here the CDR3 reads CASSKGEGRNSPLHF. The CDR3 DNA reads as TGTGCCAGCAGTAAAGGCGAAGGGAGGAATTCACCCCTCCACTTT.

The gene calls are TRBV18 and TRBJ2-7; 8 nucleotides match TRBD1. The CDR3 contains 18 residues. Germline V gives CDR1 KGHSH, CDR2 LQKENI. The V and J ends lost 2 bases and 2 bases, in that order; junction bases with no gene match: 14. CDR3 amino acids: CASSPGQGSSRVAYEQYF. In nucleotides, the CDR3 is TGTGCCAGCTCACCAGGACAGGGTTCCTCCAGGGTAGCCTACGAGCAGTACTTC. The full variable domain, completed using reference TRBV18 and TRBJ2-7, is NAGVMQNPRHLVRRRGQEARLRCSPMKGHSHVYWYRQLPEEGLKFMVYLQKENIIDESGMPKERFSAEFPKEGPSILRIQQVVRGDSAAYFCASSPGQGSSRVAYEQYFGPGTRLTVT.

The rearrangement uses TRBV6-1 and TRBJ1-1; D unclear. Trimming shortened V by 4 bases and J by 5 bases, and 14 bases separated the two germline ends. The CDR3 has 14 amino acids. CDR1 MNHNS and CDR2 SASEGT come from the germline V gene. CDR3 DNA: TGTGCCAGCAGTGGCACACGGAGTGGGACTGAAGCTTTCTTT. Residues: CASSGTRSGTEAFF.

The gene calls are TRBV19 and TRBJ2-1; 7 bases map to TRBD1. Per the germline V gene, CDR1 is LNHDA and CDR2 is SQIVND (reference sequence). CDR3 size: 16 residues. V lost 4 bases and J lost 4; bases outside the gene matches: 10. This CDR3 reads CASSRAGGFRYNEQFF. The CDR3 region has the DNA TGTGCCAGTAGTAGAGCAGGGGGATTTAGGTACAATGAGCAGTTCTTC.

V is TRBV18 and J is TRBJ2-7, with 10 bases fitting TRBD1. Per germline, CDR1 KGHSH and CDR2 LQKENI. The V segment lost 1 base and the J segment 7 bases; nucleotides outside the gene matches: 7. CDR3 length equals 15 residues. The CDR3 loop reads CASSPRQGASEEQYF. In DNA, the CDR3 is TGTGCCAGCTCACCACGACAGGGGGCCTCAGAGGAGCAGTACTTC.

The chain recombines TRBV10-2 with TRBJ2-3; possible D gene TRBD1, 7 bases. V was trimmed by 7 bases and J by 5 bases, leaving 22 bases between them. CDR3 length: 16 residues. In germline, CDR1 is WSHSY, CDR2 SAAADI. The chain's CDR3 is CASNRAGGIQRDTQYF. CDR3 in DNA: TGCGCCAGCAACCGGGCAGGGGGGATCCAGAGAGATACGCAGTATTTT.

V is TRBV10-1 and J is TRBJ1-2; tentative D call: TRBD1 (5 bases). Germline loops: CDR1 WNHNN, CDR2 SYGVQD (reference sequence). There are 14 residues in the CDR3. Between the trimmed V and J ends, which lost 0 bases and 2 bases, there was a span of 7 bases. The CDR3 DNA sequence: TGCGCCAGCAGTGAGTCGGGACTCAACTATGGCTACACCTTC. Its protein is CASSESGLNYGYTF.

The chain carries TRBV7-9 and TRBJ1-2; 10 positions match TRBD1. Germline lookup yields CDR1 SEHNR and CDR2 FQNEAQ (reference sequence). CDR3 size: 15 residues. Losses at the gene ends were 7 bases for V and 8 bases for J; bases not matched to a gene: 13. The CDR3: CASTQPRDRGGGYTF. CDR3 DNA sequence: TGTGCCAGCACCCAACCCCGGGACAGGGGCGGAGGCTACACCTTC.

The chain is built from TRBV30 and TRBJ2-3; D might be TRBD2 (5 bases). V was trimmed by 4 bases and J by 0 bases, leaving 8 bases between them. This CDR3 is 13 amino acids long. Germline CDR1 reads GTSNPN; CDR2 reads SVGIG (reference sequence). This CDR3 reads CAWTPGSTDTQYF. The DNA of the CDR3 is TGTGCCTGGACACCGGGAAGCACAGATACGCAGTATTTT.

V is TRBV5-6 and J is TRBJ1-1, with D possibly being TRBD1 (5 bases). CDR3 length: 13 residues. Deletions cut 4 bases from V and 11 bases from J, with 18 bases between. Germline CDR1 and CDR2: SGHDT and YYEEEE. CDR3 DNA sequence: TGTGCCAGCAGCCCGCCGAAGGGGAATGACGCTTTCTTT. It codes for CASSPPKGNDAFF.